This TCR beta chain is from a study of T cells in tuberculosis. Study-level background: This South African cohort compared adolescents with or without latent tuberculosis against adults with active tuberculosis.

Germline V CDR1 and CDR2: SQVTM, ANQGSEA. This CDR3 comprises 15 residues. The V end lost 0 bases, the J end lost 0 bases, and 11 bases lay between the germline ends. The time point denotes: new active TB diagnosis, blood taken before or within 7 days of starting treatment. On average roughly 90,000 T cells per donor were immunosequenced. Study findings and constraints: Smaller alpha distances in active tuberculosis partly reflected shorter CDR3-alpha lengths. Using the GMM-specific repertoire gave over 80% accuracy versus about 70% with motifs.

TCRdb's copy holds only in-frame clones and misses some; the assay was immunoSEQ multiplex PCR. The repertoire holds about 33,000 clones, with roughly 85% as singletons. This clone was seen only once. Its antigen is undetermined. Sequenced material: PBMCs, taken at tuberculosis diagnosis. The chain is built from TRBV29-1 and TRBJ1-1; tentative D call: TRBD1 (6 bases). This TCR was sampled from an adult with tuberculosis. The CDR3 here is CSVEDLGQMNTEAFF. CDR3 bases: TGCAGCGTTGAAGACCTAGGACAGATGAACACTGAAGCTTTCTTT. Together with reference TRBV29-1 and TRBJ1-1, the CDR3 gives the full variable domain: SAVISQKPSRDICQRGTSLTIQCQVDSQVTMMFWYRQQPGQSLTLIATANQGSEATYESGFVIDKFPISRPNLTFSTLTVSNMSPEDSSIYLCSVEDLGQMNTEAFFGQGTRLTVV.